Listed below are T cell receptor beta chains from one sample, sequenced in a study of blood T cell repertoires in COVID-19. Clones were sequenced by immunoSEQ multiplex PCR, and TCRdb holds only the in-frame ones, with some missing. This sample has 350,000 or so clones; around 89% occur once, and the top ten carry roughly 6.8%. The sequencing sample was made of peripheral blood. The source is a man between 18 and 29 years old with active or convalescent COVID-19. The CDR3 runs from the conserved cysteine through the conserved F or W. The order of the fields is CDR3 protein, J gene, CDR3 length, V gene.

CDR3: CASSYADRASSEAFF
J: TRBJ1-1
length: 15
V: TRBV6-5

CDR3: CASSLGSGTGNTIYF
J: TRBJ1-3
length: 15
V: TRBV7-9

CDR3: CARSPPTSDQPQHF
J: TRBJ1-5
length: 14
V: TRBV5-3

CDR3: CASSFGGGVLEKLFF
J: TRBJ1-4
length: 15
V: TRBV5-6

CDR3: CASSAFRGPPASNTGELFF
J: TRBJ2-2
length: 19
V: TRBV9

CDR3: CASSPTGYPYEQYF
J: TRBJ2-7
length: 14
V: TRBV28

CDR3: CASSLVQNEKLFF
J: TRBJ1-4
length: 13
V: TRBV5-6

CDR3: CASSSGYEQYF
J: TRBJ2-7
length: 11
V: TRBV2

CDR3: CASSEGQGANQPQHF
J: TRBJ1-5
length: 15
V: TRBV6-1

CDR3: CASSLEGINSPLHF
J: TRBJ1-6
length: 14
V: TRBV7-8

CDR3: CASSPAFQDLSSGNTIYF
J: TRBJ1-3
length: 18
V: TRBV5-6

CDR3: CASSLGAGVRYEQFF
J: TRBJ2-1
length: 15
V: TRBV5-4

CDR3: CASSPGTSGIYNEQFF
J: TRBJ2-1
length: 16
V: TRBV5-4

CDR3: CASSLGEGAYNEQFF
J: TRBJ2-1
length: 15
V: TRBV5-8

CDR3: CAISDPWVQGGIGELFF
J: TRBJ2-2
length: 17
V: TRBV10-3

CDR3: CASRLGAGRTDTQYF
J: TRBJ2-3
length: 15
V: TRBV6-5

CDR3: CASSATGGAGDSPLHF
J: TRBJ1-6
length: 16
V: TRBV7-8

CDR3: CASSQRDRGPSYGYTF
J: TRBJ1-2
length: 16
V: TRBV3-1/TRBV3-2

CDR3: CASRSGLHNEQFF
J: TRBJ2-1
length: 13
V: TRBV28